Sequencing of this T cell receptor (beta chain) was carried out in a study of immune cell composition in non-small cell lung cancer. Study information: Lung adenocarcinoma or squamous carcinoma made up most tumours.

Details on this clone: Its antigen is as yet unknown.

Study-wide findings and caveats: Top 10 clone scores and clonality were higher in squamous than adenocarcinoma. Overall clonality, unlike maximal tumour-associated clone frequency, did not predict TIL reactivity.

TCRdb keeps only in-frame clones here, not all; method: immunoSEQ multiplex PCR. The repertoire includes approximately 2,800 clones, about four fifths of them detected once, and under 9.5% sits in the top ten. The germline V gene encodes CDR1 SGHRS and CDR2 YFSETQ. This CDR3 is 17 amino acids long. Trimming took 2 bases from V and 6 from J; bases not matched to a gene: 12. The sequence was obtained from a human donor with non-small cell lung cancer. The genes are TRBV5-1 and TRBJ2-1; 9 bases are a match to TRBD2. Specimen: lung tumor tissue. In DNA, the CDR3 is TGCGCCAGCAGCTTACAACTCGGGACTAGCCTTGTCAATGAGCAGTTCTTC. This sequence encodes CASSLQLGTSLVNEQFF.